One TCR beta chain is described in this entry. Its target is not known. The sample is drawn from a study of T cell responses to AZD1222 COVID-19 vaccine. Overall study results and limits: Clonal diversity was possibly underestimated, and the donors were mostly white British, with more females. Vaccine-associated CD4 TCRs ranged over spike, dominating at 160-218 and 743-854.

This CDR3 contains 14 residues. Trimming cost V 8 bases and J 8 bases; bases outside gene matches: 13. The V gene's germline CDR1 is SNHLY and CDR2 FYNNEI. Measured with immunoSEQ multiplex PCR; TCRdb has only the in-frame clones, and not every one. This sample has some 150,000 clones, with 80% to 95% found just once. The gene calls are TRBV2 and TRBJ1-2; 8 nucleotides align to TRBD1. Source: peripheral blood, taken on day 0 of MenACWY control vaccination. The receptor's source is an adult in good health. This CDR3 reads CASASGTGRRGYTF. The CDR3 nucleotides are TGTGCCAGCGCGTCCGGGACAGGCAGGAGGGGCTACACCTTC.